This is a list of T cell receptor beta chains from one sample in a study of blood T cell repertoires in COVID-19. Libraries were prepared by immunoSEQ multiplex PCR; TCRdb keeps only in-frame clonotypes and omits some of them. The sample records over 350,000 clones, 88% being singletons. Sequenced: PBMCs or T cells enriched from blood (not recorded which). All receptors come from a woman younger than 35 who had recovered from COVID-19. Both conserved end residues are part of each CDR3. Each record gives: V gene, clone size, J gene, D gene, CDR3 protein, CDR3 DNA. The D gene is left open where the match is weak. Size tells how often a clone was seen (once, few, many) or the class of an expanded clone, and some rows leave it out.

v_gene: TRBV5-4; abundance: -; j_gene: TRBJ2-5; d_gene: TRBD1; CDR3aa: CASSLVDRGETQYF; CDR3nt: TGTGCCAGCAGCTTGGTTGACAGGGGCGAGACCCAGTACTTC
v_gene: TRBV30; abundance: -; j_gene: TRBJ1-1; d_gene: TRBD1; CDR3aa: CAWTGTGRTEAFF; CDR3nt: TGTGCCTGGACTGGGACAGGGCGGACTGAAGCTTTCTTT
v_gene: TRBV2; abundance: -; j_gene: TRBJ2-5; d_gene: TRBD2; CDR3aa: CASSETLAENQETQYF; CDR3nt: TGTGCCAGCAGTGAAACCCTAGCGGAGAACCAAGAGACCCAGTACTTC
v_gene: TRBV7-9; abundance: few; j_gene: TRBJ1-3; d_gene: TRBD1; CDR3aa: CASSARFQGATFSGNTIYF; CDR3nt: TGTGCCAGCAGCGCCCGCTTCCAGGGGGCGACCTTCTCTGGAAACACCATATATTTT
v_gene: TRBV4-3; abundance: -; j_gene: TRBJ1-6; d_gene: -; CDR3aa: CASSQDTPRGNSPLHF; CDR3nt: TGCGCCAGCAGCCAAGATACTCCCAGGGGCAATTCACCCCTCCACTTT
v_gene: TRBV30; abundance: -; j_gene: TRBJ1-1; d_gene: -; CDR3aa: CAWNNRVGNTEAFF; CDR3nt: TGTGCCTGGAATAACAGGGTAGGGAACACTGAAGCTTTCTTT
v_gene: TRBV6-5; abundance: -; j_gene: TRBJ2-7; d_gene: -; CDR3aa: CASSYSQGAMEYF; CDR3nt: TGTGCCAGCAGTTACTCACAGGGAGCAATGGAGTACTTC
v_gene: TRBV2; abundance: -; j_gene: TRBJ1-1; d_gene: -; CDR3aa: CASNRALNTEAFF; CDR3nt: TGTGCCAGCAACAGGGCTTTGAACACTGAAGCTTTCTTT
v_gene: TRBV10-2; abundance: few; j_gene: TRBJ1-2; d_gene: -; CDR3aa: CASTGQLNGYTF; CDR3nt: TGCGCCAGCACCGGACAGCTAAATGGCTACACCTTC
v_gene: TRBV6-5; abundance: -; j_gene: TRBJ1-5; d_gene: -; CDR3aa: CASSPTGIQPQHF; CDR3nt: TGTGCCAGCAGTCCTACAGGGATTCAGCCCCAGCATTTT
v_gene: TRBV4-1; abundance: -; j_gene: TRBJ1-4; d_gene: -; CDR3aa: CASSQPRDFNEKLFF; CDR3nt: TGCGCCAGCAGCCAACCTCGGGACTTTAATGAAAAACTGTTTTTT
v_gene: TRBV4-2; abundance: -; j_gene: TRBJ2-7; d_gene: -; CDR3aa: CASSQGEINEQYF; CDR3nt: TGTGCCAGCAGCCAAGGGGAGATCAACGAGCAGTACTTC
v_gene: TRBV5-6; abundance: -; j_gene: TRBJ1-5; d_gene: -; CDR3aa: CASSFDRSPPNPQHF; CDR3nt: TGTGCCAGCAGCTTTGACAGGTCCCCACCGAATCCCCAGCATTTT
v_gene: TRBV28; abundance: -; j_gene: TRBJ1-6; d_gene: -; CDR3aa: CASSYAGGGSYNSPLHF; CDR3nt: TGTGCCAGCAGTTACGCCGGGGGGGGCTCCTATAATTCACCCCTCCACTTT
v_gene: TRBV9; abundance: -; j_gene: TRBJ2-7; d_gene: TRBD1; CDR3aa: CASSVGTGGSYEQYF; CDR3nt: TGTGCCAGCAGCGTAGGGACAGGGGGCTCCTACGAGCAGTACTTC
v_gene: TRBV7-8; abundance: once; j_gene: TRBJ2-7; d_gene: TRBD1; CDR3aa: CASSFPHPGQGRNEQYF; CDR3nt: TGTGCCAGCAGCTTTCCCCACCCGGGACAGGGTCGGAACGAGCAGTACTTC
v_gene: TRBV6-2/TRBV6-3; abundance: -; j_gene: TRBJ1-1; d_gene: -; CDR3aa: CASSLVDRNTEAFF; CDR3nt: TGTGCCAGCAGTCTAGTTGACAGGAACACTGAAGCTTTCTTT
v_gene: TRBV12-3/TRBV12-4; abundance: -; j_gene: TRBJ2-7; d_gene: -; CDR3aa: CASSLGGLVEQYF; CDR3nt: TGTGCCAGCAGTTTAGGTGGGCTCGTCGAGCAGTACTTC
v_gene: TRBV5-1; abundance: -; j_gene: TRBJ1-5; d_gene: -; CDR3aa: CASSLSLDQPQHF; CDR3nt: TGCGCCAGCAGCTTGTCTCTCGATCAGCCCCAGCATTTT
v_gene: TRBV6-5; abundance: many; j_gene: TRBJ2-6; d_gene: -; CDR3aa: CASSYLGSSGANVLTF; CDR3nt: TGTGCCAGCAGTTATTTGGGGAGCTCTGGGGCCAACGTCCTGACTTTC
v_gene: TRBV5-8; abundance: -; j_gene: TRBJ2-7; d_gene: -; CDR3aa: CASSLAQDYEQYF; CDR3nt: TGTGCCAGCAGCTTGGCCCAGGACTACGAGCAGTACTTC
v_gene: TRBV6-5; abundance: -; j_gene: TRBJ1-1; d_gene: TRBD1; CDR3aa: CASSVDRGAEAFF; CDR3nt: TGTGCCAGCAGCGTGGACAGGGGTGCTGAAGCTTTCTTT
v_gene: TRBV7-9; abundance: few; j_gene: TRBJ1-6; d_gene: TRBD1; CDR3aa: CASSAPGQTDSPLHF; CDR3nt: TGTGCCAGCAGCGCCCCGGGACAGACCGATTCACCCCTCCACTTT
v_gene: TRBV5-1; abundance: -; j_gene: TRBJ2-7; d_gene: TRBD2; CDR3aa: CASSGYGAGGPSSF; CDR3nt: TGCGCCAGCAGCGGCTACGGGGCGGGGGGGCCCTCTTCTTTC
v_gene: TRBV7-2; abundance: once; j_gene: TRBJ2-2; d_gene: TRBD2; CDR3aa: CASRLAGGNTGELFF; CDR3nt: TGTGCCAGCAGGCTAGCGGGGGGAAACACCGGGGAGCTGTTTTTT
v_gene: TRBV25-1; abundance: -; j_gene: TRBJ1-4; d_gene: -; CDR3aa: CASSESNLVKLFF; CDR3nt: TGTGCCAGCAGTGAATCCAACCTAGTAAAACTGTTTTTT
v_gene: TRBV7-9; abundance: -; j_gene: TRBJ1-6; d_gene: -; CDR3aa: CASSLDRTNSPLHF; CDR3nt: TGTGCCAGCAGCTTAGACAGGACGAATTCACCCCTCCACTTT
v_gene: TRBV5-1; abundance: -; j_gene: TRBJ2-2; d_gene: TRBD1; CDR3aa: CASSLAEGAAGELFF; CDR3nt: TGCGCCAGCAGCTTGGCTGAGGGGGCGGCCGGGGAGCTGTTTTTT
v_gene: TRBV5-1; abundance: -; j_gene: TRBJ2-7; d_gene: -; CDR3aa: CASSVQGSYEQYF; CDR3nt: TGCGCCAGCAGCGTACAGGGCTCCTACGAGCAGTACTTC
v_gene: TRBV19; abundance: -; j_gene: TRBJ2-3; d_gene: -; CDR3aa: CASSWAGVSDTQYF; CDR3nt: TGTGCCAGTAGTTGGGCAGGGGTATCGGATACGCAGTATTTT
v_gene: TRBV7-3; abundance: -; j_gene: TRBJ2-3; d_gene: -; CDR3aa: CASSPRGGVTDTQYF; CDR3nt: TGTGCCAGCAGCCCCCGGGGCGGGGTCACAGATACGCAGTATTTT
v_gene: TRBV3-1/TRBV3-2; abundance: -; j_gene: TRBJ2-7; d_gene: -; CDR3aa: CASSGGSTYEQYF; CDR3nt: TGTGCCAGCAGCGGGGGGTCCACCTACGAGCAGTACTTC
v_gene: TRBV6-1; abundance: -; j_gene: TRBJ1-5; d_gene: -; CDR3aa: CASSEGTKNQPQHF; CDR3nt: TGTGCCAGCAGTGAAGGTACAAAAAATCAGCCCCAGCATTTT
v_gene: TRBV4-2; abundance: -; j_gene: TRBJ2-7; d_gene: TRBD1; CDR3aa: CASSHEDRDGNEQYF; CDR3nt: TGTGCCAGCAGCCATGAGGACAGGGACGGGAACGAGCAGTACTTC
v_gene: TRBV5-4; abundance: once; j_gene: TRBJ2-1; d_gene: -; CDR3aa: CASSLDTGRNEQFF; CDR3nt: TGTGCCAGCAGCCTAGACACGGGGAGGAATGAGCAGTTCTTC
v_gene: TRBV2; abundance: once; j_gene: TRBJ2-2; d_gene: TRBD2; CDR3aa: CASSERLAGGLTGELFF; CDR3nt: TGTGCCAGCAGTGAACGACTAGCGGGGGGCCTCACCGGGGAGCTGTTTTTT
v_gene: TRBV7-8; abundance: -; j_gene: TRBJ2-1; d_gene: TRBD2; CDR3aa: CASSSGGRNKPSDEPGNEQFF; CDR3nt: TGTGCCAGCAGCTCGGGAGGTCGAAATAAGCCCTCGGACGAACCGGGCAATGAGCAGTTCTTC
v_gene: TRBV5-4; abundance: -; j_gene: TRBJ1-4; d_gene: TRBD1; CDR3aa: CASSLVMGQGAEKLFF; CDR3nt: TGTGCCAGCAGCTTGGTTATGGGACAGGGGGCTGAAAAACTGTTTTTT
v_gene: TRBV6-5; abundance: -; j_gene: TRBJ1-4; d_gene: TRBD1; CDR3aa: CASRPTGANEKLFF; CDR3nt: TGTGCCAGCAGGCCAACAGGGGCTAATGAAAAACTGTTTTTT
v_gene: TRBV19; abundance: once; j_gene: TRBJ1-1; d_gene: TRBD1; CDR3aa: CASSSTGVRMNTEAFF; CDR3nt: TGTGCCAGTAGTAGTACAGGGGTGAGGATGAACACTGAAGCTTTCTTT
v_gene: TRBV27; abundance: -; j_gene: TRBJ1-4; d_gene: -; CDR3aa: CASSLFDPTGANPMTNEKLFF; CDR3nt: TGTGCCAGCAGTTTATTCGACCCGACAGGTGCCAATCCCATGACTAATGAAAAACTGTTTTTT
v_gene: TRBV19; abundance: -; j_gene: TRBJ1-5; d_gene: -; CDR3aa: CASIGREGPYSNQPQHF; CDR3nt: TGTGCCAGTATAGGCAGGGAGGGGCCTTATAGCAATCAGCCCCAGCATTTT
v_gene: TRBV29-1; abundance: -; j_gene: TRBJ2-2; d_gene: -; CDR3aa: CSAGVRSNTGELFF; CDR3nt: TGCAGCGCAGGGGTCCGTTCGAACACCGGGGAGCTGTTTTTT
v_gene: TRBV6-5; abundance: -; j_gene: TRBJ1-2; d_gene: -; CDR3aa: CASSYSTGFEGYTF; CDR3nt: TGTGCCAGCAGTTACTCGACCGGGTTCGAGGGCTACACCTTC
v_gene: TRBV3-1/TRBV3-2; abundance: -; j_gene: TRBJ1-4; d_gene: -; CDR3aa: CASRPGQWGEKLFF; CDR3nt: TGTGCCAGCAGACCCGGACAGTGGGGTGAAAAACTGTTTTTT
v_gene: TRBV19; abundance: -; j_gene: TRBJ1-3; d_gene: -; CDR3aa: CASSIVGVNSGNTIYF; CDR3nt: TGTGCCAGTAGTATAGTCGGAGTAAACTCTGGAAACACCATATATTTT